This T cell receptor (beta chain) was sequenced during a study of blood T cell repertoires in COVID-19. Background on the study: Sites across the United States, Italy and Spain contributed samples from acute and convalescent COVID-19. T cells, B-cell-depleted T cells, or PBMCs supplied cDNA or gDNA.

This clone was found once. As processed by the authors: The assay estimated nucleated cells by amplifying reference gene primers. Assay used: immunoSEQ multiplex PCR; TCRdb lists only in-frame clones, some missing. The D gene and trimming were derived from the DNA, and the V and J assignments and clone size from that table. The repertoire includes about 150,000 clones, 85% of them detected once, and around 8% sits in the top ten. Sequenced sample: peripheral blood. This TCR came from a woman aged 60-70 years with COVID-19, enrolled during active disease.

The CDR3 DNA reads as TGCGCCAGCAGCCAGCCCACTACAGGGAAAACTGAAGCTTTCTTT. This encodes CASSQPTTGKTEAFF. This chain uses TRBV4-1 with TRBJ1-1, with D maybe TRBD1 (6 bases). V was clipped by 3 bases and J by 5 bases, with 16 bases between them. Per germline, CDR1 MGHRA and CDR2 YSYEKL. The CDR3 covers 15 residues.